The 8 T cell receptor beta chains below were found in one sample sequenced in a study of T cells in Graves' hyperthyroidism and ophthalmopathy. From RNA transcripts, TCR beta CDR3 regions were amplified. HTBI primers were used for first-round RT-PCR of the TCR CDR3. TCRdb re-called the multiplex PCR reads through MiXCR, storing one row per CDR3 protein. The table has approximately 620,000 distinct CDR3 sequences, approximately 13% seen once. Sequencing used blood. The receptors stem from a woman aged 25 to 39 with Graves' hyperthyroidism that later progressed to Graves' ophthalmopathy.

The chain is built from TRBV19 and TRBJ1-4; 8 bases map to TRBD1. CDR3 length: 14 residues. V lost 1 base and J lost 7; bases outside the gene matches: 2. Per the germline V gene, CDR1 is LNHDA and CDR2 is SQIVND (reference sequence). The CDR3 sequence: CASSIGTGGEKLFF. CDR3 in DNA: TGTGCCAGTAGTATAGGCACAGGGGGTGAAAAACTGTTTTTT.

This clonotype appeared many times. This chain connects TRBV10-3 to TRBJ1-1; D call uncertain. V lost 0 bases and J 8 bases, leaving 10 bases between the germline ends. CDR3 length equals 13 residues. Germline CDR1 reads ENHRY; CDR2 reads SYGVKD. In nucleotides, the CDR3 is TGTGCCATCAGTGAGTCGAGCCACGGCGAAGCTTTCTTT. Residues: CAISESSHGEAFF.

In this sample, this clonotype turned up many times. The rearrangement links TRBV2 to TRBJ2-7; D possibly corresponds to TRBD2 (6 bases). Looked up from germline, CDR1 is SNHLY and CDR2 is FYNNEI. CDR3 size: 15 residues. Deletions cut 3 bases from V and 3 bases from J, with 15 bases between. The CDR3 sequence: CASSEGTGVSYEQYF. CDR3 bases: TGTGCCAGCAGTGAGGGGACGGGAGTGAGCTACGAGCAGTACTTC.

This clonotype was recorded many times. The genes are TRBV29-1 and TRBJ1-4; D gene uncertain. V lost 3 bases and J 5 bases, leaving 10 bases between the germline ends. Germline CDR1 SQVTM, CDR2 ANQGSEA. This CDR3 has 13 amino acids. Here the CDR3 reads CSVEEQRNEKLFF. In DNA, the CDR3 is TGCAGCGTTGAGGAACAGAGGAATGAAAAACTGTTTTTT.

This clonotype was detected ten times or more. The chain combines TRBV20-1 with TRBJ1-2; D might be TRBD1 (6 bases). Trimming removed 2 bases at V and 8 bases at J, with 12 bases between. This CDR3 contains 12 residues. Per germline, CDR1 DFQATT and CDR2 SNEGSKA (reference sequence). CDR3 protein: CSARMGAKGYTF. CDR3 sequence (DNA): TGCAGTGCTAGAATGGGGGCGAAGGGCTACACCTTC.

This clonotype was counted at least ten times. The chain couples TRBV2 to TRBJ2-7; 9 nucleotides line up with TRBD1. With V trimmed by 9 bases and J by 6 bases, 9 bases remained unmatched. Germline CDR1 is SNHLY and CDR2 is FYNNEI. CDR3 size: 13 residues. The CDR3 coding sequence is TGTGCCAGAACCGGGACAGGGCTCTCCGAGCAGTACTTC. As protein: CARTGTGLSEQYF.

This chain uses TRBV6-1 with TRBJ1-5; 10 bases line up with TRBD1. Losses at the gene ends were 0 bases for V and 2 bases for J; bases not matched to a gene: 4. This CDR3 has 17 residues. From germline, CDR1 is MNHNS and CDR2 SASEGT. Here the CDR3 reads CASSEASGTGGNQPQHF. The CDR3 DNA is TGTGCCAGCAGTGAAGCTTCCGGGACAGGGGGCAATCAGCCCCAGCATTTT.

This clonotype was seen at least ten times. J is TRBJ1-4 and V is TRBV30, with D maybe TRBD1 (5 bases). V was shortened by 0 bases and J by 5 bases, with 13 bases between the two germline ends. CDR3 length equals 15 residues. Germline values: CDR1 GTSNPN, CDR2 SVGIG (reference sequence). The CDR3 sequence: CAWSVRDRKNEKLFF. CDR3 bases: TGTGCCTGGAGTGTACGGGACCGAAAAAATGAAAAACTGTTTTTT. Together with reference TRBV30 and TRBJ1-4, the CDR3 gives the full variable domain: SQTIHQWPATLVQPVGSPLSLECTVEGTSNPNLYWYRQAAGRGLQLLFYSVGIGQISSEVPQNLSASRPQDRQFILSSKKLLLSDSGFYLCAWSVRDRKNEKLFFGSGTQLSVL.